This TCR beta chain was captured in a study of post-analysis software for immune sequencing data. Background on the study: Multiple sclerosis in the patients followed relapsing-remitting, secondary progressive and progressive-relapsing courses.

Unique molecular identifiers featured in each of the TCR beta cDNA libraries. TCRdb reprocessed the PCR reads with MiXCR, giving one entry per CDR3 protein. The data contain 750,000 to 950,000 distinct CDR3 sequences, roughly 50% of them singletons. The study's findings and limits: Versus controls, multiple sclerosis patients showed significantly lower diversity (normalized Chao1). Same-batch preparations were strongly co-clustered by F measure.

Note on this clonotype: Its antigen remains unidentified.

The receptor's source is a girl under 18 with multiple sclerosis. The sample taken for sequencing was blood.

The CDR3 sequence is CASSSLKTGLHEQYF. In DNA, the CDR3 is TGTGCCAGCAGCTCCCTAAAAACAGGGCTCCACGAGCAGTACTTC. The V gene is TRBV7-2, the J gene TRBJ2-7, with D tentatively TRBD1 (6 bases). CDR1 and CDR2 (germline): SGHTA, FQGNSA. V gave up 4 bases and J gave up 5 bases, with 18 bases separating them. The CDR3 sequence is 15 residues long.